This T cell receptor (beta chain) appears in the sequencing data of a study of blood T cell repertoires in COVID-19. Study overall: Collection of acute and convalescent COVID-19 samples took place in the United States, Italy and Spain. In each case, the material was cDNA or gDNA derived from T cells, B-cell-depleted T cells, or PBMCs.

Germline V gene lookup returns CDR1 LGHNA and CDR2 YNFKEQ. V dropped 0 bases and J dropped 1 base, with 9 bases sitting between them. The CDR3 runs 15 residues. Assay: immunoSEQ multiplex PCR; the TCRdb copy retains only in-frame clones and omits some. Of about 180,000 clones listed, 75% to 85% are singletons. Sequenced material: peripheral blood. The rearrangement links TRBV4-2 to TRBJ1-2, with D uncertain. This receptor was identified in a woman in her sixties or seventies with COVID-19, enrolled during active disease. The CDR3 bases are TGTGCCAGCAGCCAAGAGCCCAGCGTTAACTATGGCTACACCTTC. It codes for CASSQEPSVNYGYTF.